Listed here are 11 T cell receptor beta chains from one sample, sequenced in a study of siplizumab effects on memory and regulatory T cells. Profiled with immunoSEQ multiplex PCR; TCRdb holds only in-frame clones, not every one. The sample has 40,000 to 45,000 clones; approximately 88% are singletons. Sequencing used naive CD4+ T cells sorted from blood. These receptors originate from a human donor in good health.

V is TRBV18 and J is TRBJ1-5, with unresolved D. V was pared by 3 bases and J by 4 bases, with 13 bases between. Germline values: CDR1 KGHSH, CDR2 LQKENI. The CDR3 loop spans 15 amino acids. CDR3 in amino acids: CASSPYFGVNQPQHF. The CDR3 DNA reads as TGTGCCAGCTCACCTTATTTCGGGGTTAATCAGCCCCAGCATTTT.

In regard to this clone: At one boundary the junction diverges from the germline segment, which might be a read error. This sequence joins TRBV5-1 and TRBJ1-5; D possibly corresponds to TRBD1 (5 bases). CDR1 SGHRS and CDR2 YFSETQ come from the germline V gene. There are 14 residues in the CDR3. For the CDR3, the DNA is TGCACCAGCAGCTTGGGGGGAGGCAATCAGCCCCAGCATTTT. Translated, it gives CTSSLGGGNQPQHF. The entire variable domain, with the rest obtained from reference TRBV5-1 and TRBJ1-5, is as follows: KAGVTQTPRYLIKTRGQQVTLSCSPISGHRSVSWYQQTPGQGLQFLFEYFSETQRNKGNFPGRFSGRQFSNSRSEMNVSTLELGDSALYLCTSSLGGGNQPQHFGDGTRLSIL.

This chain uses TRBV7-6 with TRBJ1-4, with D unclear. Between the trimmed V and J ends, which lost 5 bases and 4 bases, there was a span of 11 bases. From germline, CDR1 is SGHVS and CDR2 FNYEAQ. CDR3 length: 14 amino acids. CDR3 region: CASSRRPINEKLFF. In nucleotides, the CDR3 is TGTGCCAGCAGCCGTCGACCGATTAATGAAAAACTGTTTTTT.

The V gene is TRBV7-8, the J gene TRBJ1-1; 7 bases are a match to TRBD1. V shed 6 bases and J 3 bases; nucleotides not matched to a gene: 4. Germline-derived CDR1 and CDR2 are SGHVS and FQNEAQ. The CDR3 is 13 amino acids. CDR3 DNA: TGTGCCAGCAGTCACACAGGGGACACTGAAGCTTTCTTT. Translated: CASSHTGDTEAFF. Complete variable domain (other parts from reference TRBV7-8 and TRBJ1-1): GAGVSQSPRYKVAKRGQDVALRCDPISGHVSLFWYQQALGQGPEFLTYFQNEAQLDKSGLPSDRFFAERPEGSVSTLKIQRTQQEDSAVYLCASSHTGDTEAFFGQGTRLTVV.

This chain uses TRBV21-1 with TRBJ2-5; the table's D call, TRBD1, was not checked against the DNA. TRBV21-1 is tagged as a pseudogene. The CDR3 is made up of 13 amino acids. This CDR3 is CASSGNREETQYF. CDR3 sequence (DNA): TGTGCCAGCAGCGGGAACAGGGAAGAGACCCAGTACTTC.

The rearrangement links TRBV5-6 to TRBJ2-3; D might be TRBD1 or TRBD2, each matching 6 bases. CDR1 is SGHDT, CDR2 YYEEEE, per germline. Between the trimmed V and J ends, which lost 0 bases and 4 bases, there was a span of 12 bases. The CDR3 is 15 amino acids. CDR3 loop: CASSLGGGGADTQYF. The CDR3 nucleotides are TGTGCCAGCAGCTTGGGAGGGGGAGGTGCAGATACGCAGTATTTT.

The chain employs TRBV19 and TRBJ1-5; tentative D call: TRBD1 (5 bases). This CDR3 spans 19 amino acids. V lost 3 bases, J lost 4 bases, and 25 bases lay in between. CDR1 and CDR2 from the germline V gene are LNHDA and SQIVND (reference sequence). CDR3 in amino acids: CASSISPRNRQFENQPQHF. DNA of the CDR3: TGTGCCAGTAGTATTTCCCCCAGGAACAGACAGTTTGAGAATCAGCCCCAGCATTTT.

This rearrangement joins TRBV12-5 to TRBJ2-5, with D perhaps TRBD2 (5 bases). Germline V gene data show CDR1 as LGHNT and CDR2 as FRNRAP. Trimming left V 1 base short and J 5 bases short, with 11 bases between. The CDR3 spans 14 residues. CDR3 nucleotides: TGTGCTAGTGGTTTGGCGGGGTCGGGGGAGACCCAGTACTTC. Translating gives CASGLAGSGETQYF.

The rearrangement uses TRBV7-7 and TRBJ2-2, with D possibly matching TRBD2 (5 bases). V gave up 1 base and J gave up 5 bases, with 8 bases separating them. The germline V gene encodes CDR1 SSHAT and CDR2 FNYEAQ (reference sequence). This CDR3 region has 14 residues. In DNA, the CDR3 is TGTGCCAGCAGCTTAGGAGGCGGGACCGGGGAGCTGTTTTTT. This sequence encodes CASSLGGGTGELFF.

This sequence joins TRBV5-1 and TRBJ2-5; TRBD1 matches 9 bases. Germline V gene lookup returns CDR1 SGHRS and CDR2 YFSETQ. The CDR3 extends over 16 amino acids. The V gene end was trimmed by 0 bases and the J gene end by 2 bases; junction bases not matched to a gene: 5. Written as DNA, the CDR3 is TGCGCCAGCAGCTTGGGTAGGACAGGGGCTCAAGAGACCCAGTACTTC. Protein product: CASSLGRTGAQETQYF.

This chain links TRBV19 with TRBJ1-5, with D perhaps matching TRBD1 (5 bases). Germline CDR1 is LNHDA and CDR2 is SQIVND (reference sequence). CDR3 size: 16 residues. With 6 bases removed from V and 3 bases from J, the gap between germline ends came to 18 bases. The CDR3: CASRPLQAPDNQPQHF. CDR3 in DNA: TGTGCCAGTAGACCATTACAGGCTCCGGACAATCAGCCCCAGCATTTT. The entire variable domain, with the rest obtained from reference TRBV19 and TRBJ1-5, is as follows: DGGITQSPKYLFRKEGQNVTLSCEQNLNHDAMYWYRQDPGQGLRLIYYSQIVNDFQKGDIAEGYSVSREKKESFPLTVTSAQKNPTAFYLCASRPLQAPDNQPQHFGDGTRLSIL.